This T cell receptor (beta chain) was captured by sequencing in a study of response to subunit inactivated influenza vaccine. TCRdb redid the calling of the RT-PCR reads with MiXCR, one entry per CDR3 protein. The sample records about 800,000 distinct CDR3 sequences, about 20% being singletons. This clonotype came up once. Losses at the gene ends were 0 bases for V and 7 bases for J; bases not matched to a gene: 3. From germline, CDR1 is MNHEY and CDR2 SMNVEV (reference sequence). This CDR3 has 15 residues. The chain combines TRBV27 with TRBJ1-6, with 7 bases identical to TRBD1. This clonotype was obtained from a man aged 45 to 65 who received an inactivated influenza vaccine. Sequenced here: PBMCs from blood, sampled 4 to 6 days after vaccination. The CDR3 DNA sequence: TGTGCCAGCAGTTTATCAGGGGGCGCAAATTCACCCCTCCACTTT. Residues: CASSLSGGANSPLHF.